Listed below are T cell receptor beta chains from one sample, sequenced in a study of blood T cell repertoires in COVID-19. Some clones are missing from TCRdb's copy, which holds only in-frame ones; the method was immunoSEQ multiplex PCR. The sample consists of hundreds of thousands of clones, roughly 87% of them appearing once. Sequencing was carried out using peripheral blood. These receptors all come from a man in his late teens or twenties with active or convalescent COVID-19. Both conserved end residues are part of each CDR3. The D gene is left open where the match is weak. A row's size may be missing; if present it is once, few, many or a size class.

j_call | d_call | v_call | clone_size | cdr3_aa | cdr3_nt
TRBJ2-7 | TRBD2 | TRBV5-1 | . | CASSRGTSGSGQVYEQYF | TGCGCCAGCAGCCGTGGGACTAGCGGGAGTGGGCAAGTCTACGAGCAGTACTTC
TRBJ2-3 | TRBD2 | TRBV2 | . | CASSEAPLAATDTQYF | TGTGCCAGCAGTGAAGCGCCACTAGCGGCCACAGATACGCAGTATTTT
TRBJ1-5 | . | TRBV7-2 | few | CASSVYLGGADQPQHF | TGTGCCAGCAGCGTTTACTTGGGGGGGGCGGATCAGCCCCAGCATTTT
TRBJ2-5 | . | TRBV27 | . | CASRTLGVETQYF | TGTGCCAGCAGGACGTTAGGGGTCGAGACCCAGTACTTC
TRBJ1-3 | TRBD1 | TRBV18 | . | CASSPFQGESAGNTIYF | TGTGCCAGCTCACCATTCCAGGGGGAATCGGCTGGAAACACCATATATTTT
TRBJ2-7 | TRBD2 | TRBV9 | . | CASSPGGVDYEQYF | TGTGCCAGCAGCCCGGGGGGGGTCGACTACGAGCAGTACTTC
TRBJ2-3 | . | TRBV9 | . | CASSVRGSGTDTQYF | TGTGCCAGCAGCGTACGCGGGTCGGGCACAGATACGCAGTATTTT
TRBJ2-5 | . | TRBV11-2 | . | CASSKSGLRETQYF | TGTGCCAGCAGCAAGTCAGGGTTAAGGGAGACCCAGTACTTC
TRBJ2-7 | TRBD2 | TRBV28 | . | CATFAGGTYEQYF | TGTGCCACATTTGCGGGAGGGACCTACGAGCAGTACTTC
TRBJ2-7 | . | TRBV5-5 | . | CASRSGDIYEQYF | TGTGCCAGCAGATCGGGGGATATCTACGAGCAGTACTTC
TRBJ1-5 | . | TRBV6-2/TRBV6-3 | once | CASSSIDSQPQHF | TGTGCCAGCAGTTCCATCGACAGCCAGCCCCAGCATTTT
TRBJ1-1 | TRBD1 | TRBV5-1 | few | CASSLGTGGKTEAFF | TGCGCCAGCAGCTTAGGGACAGGGGGGAAAACTGAAGCTTTCTTT
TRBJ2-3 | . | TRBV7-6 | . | CASSKLARGSTDTQYF | TGTGCCAGCAGCAAATTAGCGAGGGGGAGCACAGATACGCAGTATTTT
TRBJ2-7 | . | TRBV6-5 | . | CASTVQGSYEQYF | TGTGCCAGCACGGTTCAGGGTTCCTACGAGCAGTACTTC
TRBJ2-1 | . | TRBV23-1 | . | CASSRSEQFF | TGCGCCAGCAGTCGGAGTGAGCAGTTCTTC
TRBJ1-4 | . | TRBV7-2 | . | CASSLQPGVNEKLFF | TGTGCCAGCAGCTTACAACCAGGGGTTAATGAAAAACTGTTTTTT
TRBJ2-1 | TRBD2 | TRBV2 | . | CASRQSLAGDKQFF | TGTGCCAGCAGGCAGAGTCTAGCGGGAGATAAGCAGTTCTTC
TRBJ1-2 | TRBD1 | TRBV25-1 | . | CASSEFKGANYGYTF | TGTGCCAGCAGTGAATTTAAGGGGGCAAACTATGGCTACACCTTC
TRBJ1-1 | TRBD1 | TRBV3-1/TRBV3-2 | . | CASSQESGRGEPEAFF | TGTGCCAGCAGCCAAGAATCTGGCAGGGGGGAACCTGAAGCTTTCTTT
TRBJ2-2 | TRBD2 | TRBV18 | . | CASSPSKGLAGATGELFF | TGTGCCAGCTCCCCCTCAAAGGGACTAGCGGGAGCCACCGGGGAGCTGTTTTTT
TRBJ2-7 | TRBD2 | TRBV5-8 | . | CASSLTRLAGGKEQYF | TGTGCCAGCAGCTTGACAAGACTAGCGGGAGGGAAAGAGCAGTACTTC
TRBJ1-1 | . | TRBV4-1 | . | CASSDRTNTEAFF | TGCGCCAGCAGTGACAGGACGAACACTGAAGCTTTCTTT
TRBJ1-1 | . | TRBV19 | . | CASSIGLTEAFF | TGTGCCAGTAGTATAGGACTGACCGAAGCTTTCTTT
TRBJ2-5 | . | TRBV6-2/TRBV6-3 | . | CASSLQEQETQYF | TGTGCCAGCAGTCTACAGGAACAAGAGACCCAGTACTTC
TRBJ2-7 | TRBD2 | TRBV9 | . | CASSPTSAISYEQYF | TGTGCCAGCAGCCCGACTAGCGCGATCTCCTACGAGCAGTACTTC
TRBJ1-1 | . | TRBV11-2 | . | CASGQGWGTEAFF | TGTGCCAGCGGTCAGGGGTGGGGCACTGAAGCTTTCTTT
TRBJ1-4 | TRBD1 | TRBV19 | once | CASKAEGTGAEKLFF | TGTGCCAGCAAGGCGGAGGGGACAGGGGCTGAAAAACTGTTTTTT
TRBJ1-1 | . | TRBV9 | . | CASSVETGNTEAFF | TGTGCCAGCAGCGTGGAGACAGGGAACACTGAAGCTTTCTTT
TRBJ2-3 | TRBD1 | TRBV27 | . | CASTKRTGTSTDTQYF | TGTGCCAGCACCAAACGGACAGGAACTAGCACAGATACGCAGTATTTT
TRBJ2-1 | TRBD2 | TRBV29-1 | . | CSVVKSGNRYNEQFF | TGCAGCGTTGTAAAAAGCGGGAATCGGTACAATGAGCAGTTCTTC
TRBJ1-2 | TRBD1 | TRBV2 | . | CASPDYSGQGNGYTF | TGTGCCAGCCCTGATTATTCGGGACAGGGGAATGGCTACACCTTC
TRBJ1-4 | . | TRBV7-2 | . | CASSLGRQSNEKLFF | TGTGCCAGCAGCTTAGGTCGACAGTCTAATGAAAAACTGTTTTTT
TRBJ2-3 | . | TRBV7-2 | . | CAGSSSGPDTQYF | TGTGCCGGAAGTAGTAGCGGACCAGATACGCAGTATTTT
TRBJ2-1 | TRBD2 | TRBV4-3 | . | CASSQDPSGGPNYNEQFF | TGCGCCAGCAGCCAAGATCCTAGCGGGGGGCCGAACTACAATGAGCAGTTCTTC
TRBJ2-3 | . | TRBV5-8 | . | CASSAEAESTDTQYF | TGTGCCAGCAGCGCTGAGGCAGAAAGCACAGATACGCAGTATTTT
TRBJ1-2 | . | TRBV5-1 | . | CASSLVTGTRANYGYTF | TGCGCCAGCAGCTTGGTTACGGGAACAAGAGCTAACTATGGCTACACCTTC
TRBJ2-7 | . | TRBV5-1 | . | CASSLALGPAYEQYF | TGCGCCAGCAGCTTGGCGCTGGGCCCAGCCTACGAGCAGTACTTC
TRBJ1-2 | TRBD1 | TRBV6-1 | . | CASSDAGGTEDGYTF | TGTGCCAGCAGTGACGCGGGGGGGACAGAGGATGGCTACACCTTC
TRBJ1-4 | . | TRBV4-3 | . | CASSQSQGRGDNEKLFF | TGCGCCAGCAGCCAATCCCAGGGGCGTGGGGATAATGAAAAACTGTTTTTT
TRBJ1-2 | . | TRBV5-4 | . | CASSFYGSYGYTF | TGTGCCAGCAGCTTCTACGGGTCCTATGGCTACACCTTC
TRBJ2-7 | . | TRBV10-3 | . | CAISAQGGHEQYF | TGTGCCATCAGCGCCCAGGGGGGTCACGAGCAGTACTTC
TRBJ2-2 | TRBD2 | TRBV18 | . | CASSPTSGGTGELFF | TGTGCCAGCTCACCGACTAGCGGGGGAACCGGGGAGCTGTTTTTT
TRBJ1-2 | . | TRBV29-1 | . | CSVPGRGRGEGGYTF | TGCAGCGTACCCGGGAGGGGAAGGGGGGAAGGTGGCTACACCTTC
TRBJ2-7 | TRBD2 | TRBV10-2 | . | CASGREANSYEQYF | TGCGCCAGCGGGCGGGAGGCCAACTCCTACGAGCAGTACTTC
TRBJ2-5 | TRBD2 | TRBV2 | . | CASSEGNGGAQETQYF | TGTGCCAGCAGTGAGGGGAACGGGGGGGCTCAAGAGACCCAGTACTTC
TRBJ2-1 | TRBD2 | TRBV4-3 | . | CASSQDDATSGFYNEQFF | TGCGCCAGCAGCCAAGATGATGCGACTAGCGGGTTCTACAATGAGCAGTTCTTC
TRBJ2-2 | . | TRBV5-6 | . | CASSYRTWAGELFF | TGTGCCAGCAGCTACAGGACATGGGCCGGGGAGCTGTTTTTT
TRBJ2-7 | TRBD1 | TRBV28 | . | CASSFRTGGAYEQYF | TGTGCCAGCAGTTTCCGGACAGGGGGGGCCTACGAGCAGTACTTC
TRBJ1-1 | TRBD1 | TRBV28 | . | CATETGMNTEAFF | TGTGCCACCGAGACAGGGATGAACACTGAAGCTTTCTTT
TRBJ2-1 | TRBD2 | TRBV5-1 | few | CASSPSGDSYNEQFF | TGCGCCAGCAGCCCAAGCGGGGACTCCTACAATGAGCAGTTCTTC
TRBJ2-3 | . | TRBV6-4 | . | CASSDSRGADTQYF | TGTGCCAGCAGTGACTCCAGGGGGGCAGATACGCAGTATTTT